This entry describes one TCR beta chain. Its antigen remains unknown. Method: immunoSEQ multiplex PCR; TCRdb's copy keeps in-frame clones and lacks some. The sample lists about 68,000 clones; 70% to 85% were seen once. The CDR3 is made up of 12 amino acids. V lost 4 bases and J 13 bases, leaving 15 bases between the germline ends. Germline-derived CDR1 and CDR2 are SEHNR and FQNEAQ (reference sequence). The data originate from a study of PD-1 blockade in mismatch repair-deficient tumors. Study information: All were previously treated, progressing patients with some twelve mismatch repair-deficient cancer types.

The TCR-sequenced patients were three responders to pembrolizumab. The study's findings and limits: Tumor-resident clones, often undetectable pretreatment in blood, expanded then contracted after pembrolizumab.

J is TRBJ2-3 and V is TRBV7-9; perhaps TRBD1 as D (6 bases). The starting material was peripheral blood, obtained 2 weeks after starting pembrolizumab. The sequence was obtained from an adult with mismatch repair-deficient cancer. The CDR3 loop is CASSSPGHPEYF. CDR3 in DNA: TGTGCCAGCAGCTCACCGGGACACCCGGAGTATTTT. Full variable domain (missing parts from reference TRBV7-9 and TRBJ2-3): DTGVSQNPRHKITKRGQNVTFRCDPISEHNRLYWYRQTLGQGPEFLTYFQNEAQLEKSRLLSDRFSAERPKGSFSTLEIQRTEQGDSAMYLCASSSPGHPEYFGPGTRLTVL.